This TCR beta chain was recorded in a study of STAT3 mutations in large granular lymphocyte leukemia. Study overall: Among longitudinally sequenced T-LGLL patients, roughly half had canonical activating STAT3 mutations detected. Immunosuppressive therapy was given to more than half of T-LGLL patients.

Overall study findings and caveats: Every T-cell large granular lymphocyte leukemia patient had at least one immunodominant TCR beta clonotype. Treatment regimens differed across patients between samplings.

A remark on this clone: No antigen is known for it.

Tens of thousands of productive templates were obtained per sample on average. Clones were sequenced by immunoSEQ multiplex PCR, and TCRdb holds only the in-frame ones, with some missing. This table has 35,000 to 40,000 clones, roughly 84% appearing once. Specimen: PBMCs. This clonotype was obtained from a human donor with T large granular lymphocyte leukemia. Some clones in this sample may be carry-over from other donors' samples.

As DNA, the CDR3 is TGTGCCAGCAGCTTCGACAGGGCAGAGCAGTACGTC. Translated: CASSFDRAEQYV. The genes are TRBV7-8 and TRBJ2-7; 7 bases map to TRBD1. Germline values: CDR1 SGHVS, CDR2 FQNEAQ. CDR3 size: 12 residues. The V and J ends lost 3 bases and 7 bases, in that order; junction bases with no gene match: 3.